This T cell receptor beta chain was recovered during a study of CD8 T cells in Susac syndrome. The germline V gene encodes CDR1 SEHNR and CDR2 FQNEAQ (reference sequence). This CDR3 contains 14 residues. V lost 8 bases and J lost 2; bases outside the gene matches: 8. Reverse transcription of 0.5 to 1 ug RNA was performed with random hexamers. TCRdb reprocessed the immunoSEQ multiplex PCR reads with MiXCR, giving one entry per CDR3 protein. The table includes 45,000 or so distinct CDR3 sequences, over 85% detected once. The TCR was taken from a human donor in good health. Material: CD8+ T cells from PBMCs. The chain recombines TRBV7-9 with TRBJ1-2, with TRBD1 matching over 7 bases. CDR3 protein: CASYSPTGNYGYTF. CDR3 in DNA: TGTGCCAGCTATTCTCCGACAGGGAACTATGGCTACACCTTC.